This T cell receptor (beta chain) was identified in a study of blood T cells in healthy people across ages. The V gene lost 3 bases and the J gene lost 6 bases, with 10 bases spanning the gap. The V gene's germline CDR1 is MNHEY and CDR2 SMNVEV (reference sequence). CDR3 size: 13 residues. Together with a sample-barcoded 5' primer, a J-beta primer mix was included in a second PCR lasting about 7 to 11 cycles. MiXCR, applied by TCRdb to the 5' RACE reads, yields one record per CDR3 protein. The sample includes 800,000 to 950,000 distinct CDR3 sequences, almost 30% of them seen just once. This same sample was also part of a study on T cells of mothers and their children.

The gene calls are TRBV27 and TRBJ2-3, with D unresolved. What was sequenced was blood. The clonotype comes from a woman in her thirties or forties in good health. The DNA of the CDR3 is TGTGCCAGCAGTTTCCGGGTGGTTGATACGCAGTATTTT. Its protein product is CASSFRVVDTQYF.